This T cell receptor beta chain was retrieved from a study of blood T cells in healthy people across ages. Study background: With template switching, about one barcoded beta molecule was captured per two T cells.

Study-level points and caveats: Long-lived donors exceeded aged donors in naive CD4+ cells and diversity.

Together with a sample-barcoded 5' primer, a J-beta primer mix was included in a second PCR lasting about 6 to 11 cycles. The template-switch adaptor was a 5' adaptor with 12 random nucleotides. It tagged each cDNA molecule. Each CDR3 protein is one row after TCRdb ran MiXCR on the 5' RACE reads. This sample has about 1,400,000 distinct CDR3 sequences; approximately 59% occur once, and the top ten carry about 6.3%. V gave up 2 bases and J gave up 2 bases; unmatched junction bases: 3. Germline values: CDR1 MDHEN, CDR2 SYDVKM. The CDR3 spans 17 residues. About this clonotype itself: The antigen is undetermined.

What was sequenced was blood. This chain connects TRBV28 to TRBJ2-3, with 14 bases identical to TRBD2. The sequence derives from a man between 18 and 35 years old in good health. In DNA form, the CDR3 reads TGTGCCAGCAGTTTAGGACTAGCGGGGGGTACCACAGATACGCAGTATTTT. Its protein product is CASSLGLAGGTTDTQYF.